Shown below are 16 T cell receptor beta chains from a single sample sequenced in a study of blood T cells in healthy people across ages. Sample-barcoded 5' priming and a J-beta primer mix drove a second PCR of 7 to 11 cycles. TCRdb independently ran MiXCR on the 5' RACE reads; one entry per CDR3 protein. The profile shows about 930,000 distinct CDR3 sequences, about 29% of them singletons. In addition, the sample was reused for a study of T cells of mothers and their children.

The sample was blood. These receptors all come from a woman aged 40 to 50 in good health.

J is TRBJ1-2 and V is TRBV14; unclear D gene. Germline CDR1 and CDR2: SGHDN and FVKESK. CDR3 length: 13 residues. V dropped 5 bases and J dropped 9 bases, with 16 bases sitting between them. CDR3 region: CASSIHSGYRYTF. In DNA, the CDR3 is TGTGCCAGCAGCATTCACAGTGGGTATCGCTACACCTTC.

In this sample, this clonotype turned up a few times. The J gene is TRBJ1-5, the V gene TRBV5-1; the match to TRBD1 covers 7 bases. Germline CDR1 is SGHRS and CDR2 is YFSETQ. The trim removed 0 bases at V and 7 bases at J, leaving 10 bases unmatched. CDR3 length: 16 residues. The CDR3 region is CASSLGAGGSGQPQHF. CDR3 coding DNA: TGCGCCAGCAGCTTGGGGGCAGGGGGGTCGGGGCAGCCCCAGCATTTT. The variable domain in full, completed from reference TRBV5-1 and TRBJ1-5, reads KAGVTQTPRYLIKTRGQQVTLSCSPISGHRSVSWYQQTPGQGLQFLFEYFSETQRNKGNFPGRFSGRQFSNSRSEMNVSTLELGDSALYLCASSLGAGGSGQPQHFGDGTRLSIL.

Many counts were recorded for this clonotype. The chain joins TRBV7-2 to TRBJ2-3; 8 bases align to TRBD2. Germline lookup yields CDR1 SGHTA and CDR2 FQGNSA. The CDR3 has 16 amino acids. V shed 5 bases, J shed 2 bases, and the junction held 9 bases outside the gene matches. The CDR3: CASSPPGGQTTDTQYF. CDR3 nucleotide sequence: TGTGCCAGCAGCCCGCCGGGGGGGCAAACCACAGATACGCAGTATTTT.

The chain recombines TRBV29-1 with TRBJ1-2, with 8 positions matching TRBD1. The length of the CDR3 is 14 residues. Germline V lookup: CDR1 SQVTM, CDR2 ANQGSEA. V lost 7 bases to trimming and J lost 0 bases; unmatched junction nucleotides: 7. The CDR3 loop is CSAGTGHANYGYTF. Here the CDR3 DNA reads TGCAGCGCGGGGACAGGTCACGCTAACTATGGCTACACCTTC. The full variable domain, in which reference TRBV29-1 and TRBJ1-2 provide the parts outside the CDR3, is SAVISQKPSRDICQRGTSLTIQCQVDSQVTMMFWYRQQPGQSLTLIATANQGSEATYESGFVIDKFPISRPNLTFSTLTVSNMSPEDSSIYLCSAGTGHANYGYTFGSGTRLTVV.

This clonotype was counted ten times or more. The chain links TRBV12-3 or TRBV12-4 to TRBJ2-7; the D gene could be TRBD1 or TRBD2 (5 bases each). This CDR3 has 14 residues. With 5 bases removed from V and 6 bases from J, the gap between germline ends came to 17 bases. The CDR3 sequence is CASSRDRNFGEQYF. Here the CDR3 DNA reads TGTGCCAGCAGTCGGGACCGCAACTTTGGCGAGCAGTACTTC.

This clonotype was observed a few times. This chain uses TRBV30 with TRBJ2-5, with TRBD2 identical over 11 bases. CDR1 and CDR2 (germline): GTSNPN, SVGIG (reference sequence). The CDR3 consists of 16 residues. Trimming removed 2 bases from V and 0 bases from J; junction bases left unmatched: 5. Here the CDR3 DNA reads TGTGCCTGGAGTACGCGACTAGCGGGGTACCAAGAGACCCAGTACTTC. It encodes CAWSTRLAGYQETQYF.

Many counts were recorded for this clonotype. The CDR3 spells CASRNSGATYEQYF. CDR3 DNA sequence: TGTGCCAGCAGAAATAGCGGGGCCACCTACGAGCAGTACTTC. The chain carries TRBV6-1 and TRBJ2-7, with TRBD2 matching over 8 bases. The CDR3 loop spans 14 amino acids. Germline V gene sequence: CDR1 MNHNS, CDR2 SASEGT. Trimming removed 6 bases from V and 2 bases from J; junction bases left unmatched: 6.

About this clonotype itself: A clone one base away is much larger, so this may be a read error. V and J are TRBV7-2 and TRBJ2-1, with D maybe TRBD2 (6 bases). V was trimmed by 7 bases and J by 4 bases, leaving 17 bases between them. Per the germline V gene, CDR1 is SGHTA and CDR2 is FQGNSA. The CDR3 spans 15 residues. The CDR3, as DNA: TGTGCCAGCAACACCGCCTTGGGACTTTACAATGAGCAGTTCTTC. Translated: CASNTALGLYNEQFF. The full variable domain, with the rest looked up from reference TRBV7-2 and TRBJ2-1, is GAGVSQSPSNKVTEKGKDVELRCDPISGHTALYWYRQSLGQGLEFLIYFQGNSAPDKSGLPSDRFSAERTGGSVSTLTIQRTQQEDSAVYLCASNTALGLYNEQFFGPGTRLTVL.

The V gene is TRBV28, the J gene TRBJ1-6, with D hard to call. This CDR3 spans 15 amino acids. Trimming cost V 5 bases and J 2 bases, with 10 bases left between them. Looked up from germline, CDR1 is MDHEN and CDR2 is SYDVKM. The CDR3 loop is CASSLLDAYNSPLHF. The CDR3 bases are TGTGCCAGCAGTCTTCTAGACGCCTATAATTCACCCCTCCACTTT.

Only one count was recorded for this clonotype. Here the CDR3 DNA reads TGCAGTGCTACTGGACAGGGGAACTACGAGCAGTACTTC. It specifies CSATGQGNYEQYF. The chain combines TRBV20-1 with TRBJ2-7, with 9 bases identical to TRBD1. Germline CDR1 DFQATT, CDR2 SNEGSKA (reference sequence). This CDR3 comprises 13 residues. Unmatched junction bases numbered 4, after V lost 4 bases and J lost 3 bases.

The table lists this clonotype with a few counts. V is TRBV28 and J is TRBJ2-1; D not certain. The CDR3 loop spans 16 amino acids. V lost 4 bases to trimming and J lost 0 bases, with 13 bases between them. CDR1 and CDR2 from the germline V gene are MDHEN and SYDVKM. The CDR3 DNA sequence: TGTGCCAGCAGTTCCCCGCCCGCGAGCTCCTACAATGAGCAGTTCTTC. Residues: CASSSPPASSYNEQFF. Filled out from reference TRBV28 and TRBJ2-1, the complete variable domain reads DVKVTQSSRYLVKRTGEKVFLECVQDMDHENMFWYRQDPGLGLRLIYFSYDVKMKEKGDIPEGYSVSREKKERFSLILESASTNQTSMYLCASSSPPASSYNEQFFGPGTRLTVL.

This clonotype was observed a few times. The chain uses TRBV15 and TRBJ2-5; D perhaps matches TRBD2 (5 bases). The germline CDR1 and CDR2 sequences are LNHNV and YYDKDF (reference sequence). The CDR3 runs to 13 residues. V lost 5 bases and J 11 bases, leaving 18 bases between the germline ends. This CDR3 reads CATSLRREGEQYF. CDR3 nucleotide sequence: TGTGCCACCAGCCTAAGGCGAGAGGGTGAGCAGTACTTC.

This clonotype was seen more than once but under ten times. This sequence joins TRBV6-6 and TRBJ2-1; D remains unclear. The V and J ends lost 2 bases and 6 bases respectively, with 5 bases between them. The CDR3 loop spans 12 amino acids. The germline CDR1 and CDR2 sequences are MNHNY and SVGAGI (reference sequence). The CDR3 spells CASSYDFNEQFF. Here the CDR3 DNA reads TGTGCCAGCAGTTACGACTTCAATGAGCAGTTCTTC.

Here the CDR3 DNA reads TGTGCCAGCAGCTTAGCTTTGAGCTCCTACAATGAGCAGTACTTC. This gives the protein CASSLALSSYNEQYF. The V and J genes are TRBV7-2 and TRBJ2-7; D remains unclear. V was trimmed by 0 bases and J by 7 bases, leaving 16 bases between them. The CDR3 length is 15 residues. Germline V gene data show CDR1 as SGHTA and CDR2 as FQGNSA.

The chain employs TRBV7-2 and TRBJ2-7; 10 positions agree with TRBD2. The junction had 3 bases not matched to a gene; V was cut back by 0 bases and J by 1 base. CDR1 is SGHTA, CDR2 FQGNSA, per germline. The CDR3 loop spans 16 amino acids. CDR3 sequence: CASSLATSGTSYEQYF. CDR3 sequence (DNA): TGTGCCAGCAGCTTAGCTACTAGCGGGACATCCTACGAGCAGTACTTC.

About this clonotype: One end of the junction is discordant with germline, which a read error may explain. This chain connects TRBV12-3 or TRBV12-4 to TRBJ2-3; 9 nucleotides match TRBD2. The CDR3 loop spans 15 amino acids. CDR3: CASRLAGKSTDTEYF. The CDR3, as DNA: TGTGCCAGCAGGCTAGCGGGAAAGAGCACAGATACGGAGTATTTT.